This T cell receptor (beta chain) was recorded in a study of OX40 agonist ivuxolimab in advanced cancers. About the study: Prior therapy, whether anti-PD-1, anti-PD-L1 or anti-CTLA-4, was allowed, and 40% had some. Broader study findings: Low normalized T-cell clonal expansion was also seen in some nonresponders.

The CDR3 is 16 amino acids. Some clones are missing from TCRdb's copy, which holds only in-frame ones; the method was immunoSEQ multiplex PCR. This sample carries tens of thousands of clones, 80% to 90% of them seen once, and the ten largest clones take about 14%. As regards this clone: Its cognate antigen is unknown.

The gene calls are TRBV21-1 and TRBJ1-3; no check of the table's D call, TRBD1, against the DNA was made. TRBV21-1 is a pseudogene segment. The TCR originated in an adult with an advanced solid tumor such as melanoma, head and neck, liver or kidney cancer. The starting material was CD4+ or CD8+ T cells sorted from blood, obtained in a trial of the OX40 agonist ivuxolimab. The CDR3 bases are TGTGCCAGCAGCACCCCAGGGGGCGAAAGTCTGGACACCATATATTTT. This gives the protein CASSTPGGESLDTIYF.